The next 2 T cell receptor beta chains were all read from a single sample in a study of blood T cells in healthy people across ages. With a J-beta primer mix and a sample-barcoded 5' primer, a second PCR ran about 6 to 11 cycles. In TCRdb, the 5' RACE reads were re-called with MiXCR into one record per CDR3 protein. The table has about 1.7 million distinct CDR3 sequences, 28% seen once. Sequences were obtained from blood. These receptors came from a woman in her 30s in good health.

The chain uses TRBV9 and TRBJ2-3, with 9 bases matching TRBD2. Trimming took 0 bases from V and 1 from J; bases not matched to a gene: 3. The germline CDR1 and CDR2 sequences are SGDLS and YYNGEE. The CDR3 runs 16 residues. The CDR3 sequence: CASSVEAGGGTDTQYF. Here the CDR3 DNA reads TGTGCCAGCAGCGTAGAGGCGGGGGGGGGCACAGATACGCAGTATTTT.

The DNA of the CDR3 is TGTGCCAGCAGAGGACTAGCGAGAACCGGGGAGCTGTTTTTT. Protein sequence: CASRGLARTGELFF. J is TRBJ2-2 and V is TRBV7-2; TRBD2 matches at 9 bases. There are 14 residues in the CDR3. With 6 bases clipped from V and 5 bases from J, the junction kept 4 bases outside the gene matches. The germline V gene has CDR1 SGHTA and CDR2 FQGNSA.